The 10 T cell receptor beta chains below all came from one sample that was sequenced in a study of blood T cell repertoires in COVID-19. Assay used: immunoSEQ multiplex PCR; TCRdb lists only in-frame clones, some missing. The sample yields around 150,000 clones, roughly 90% seen once. The sample taken for sequencing was peripheral blood. The receptors were gathered from a man aged 25 to 40 with COVID-19, enrolled during active disease.

The chain recombines TRBV28 with TRBJ2-7, with TRBD1 matching over 9 bases. The germline gives CDR1 MDHEN, CDR2 SYDVKM. With V trimmed by 10 bases and J by 3 bases, 19 bases remained unmatched. CDR3 length: 17 amino acids. The CDR3 loop is CATWDRVEDPLLYEQYF. The CDR3 DNA reads TGTGCCACCTGGGACAGGGTGGAAGATCCTCTACTCTACGAGCAGTACTTC.

The chain has TRBV11-2 and TRBJ1-2, with a possible D match to TRBD1 (5 bases). The CDR3 is 13 residues long. V lost 5 bases and J lost 4, with 11 bases in between. The germline V gene encodes CDR1 SGHAT and CDR2 FQNNGV. The CDR3 here is CASSGAGSYGYTF. The CDR3 DNA reads as TGTGCCAGCAGCGGGGCGGGATCCTATGGCTACACCTTC.

The rearrangement uses TRBV5-1 and TRBJ1-6, with D hard to call. Germline-derived CDR1 and CDR2 are SGHRS and YFSETQ. The CDR3 runs to 15 residues. V was pared by 1 base and J by 3 bases, with 8 bases between. The CDR3 coding sequence is TGCGCCAGCAGCTTGCGAGGGCTCTATAATTCACCCCTCCACTTT. This sequence encodes CASSLRGLYNSPLHF. Together with reference TRBV5-1 and TRBJ1-6, the CDR3 gives the full variable domain: KAGVTQTPRYLIKTRGQQVTLSCSPISGHRSVSWYQQTPGQGLQFLFEYFSETQRNKGNFPGRFSGRQFSNSRSEMNVSTLELGDSALYLCASSLRGLYNSPLHFGNGTRLTVT.

The V call is TRBV21-1, the J call TRBJ1-4; no check of the table's D call, TRBD1, against the DNA was made. TRBV21-1 is noted as a pseudogene. The CDR3 covers 16 residues. CDR3 sequence: CASTKCLQGTNEKLFF. The CDR3 DNA reads TGTGCCAGCACCAAATGTTTACAGGGAACTAATGAAAAACTGTTTTTT.

The chain uses TRBV6-1 and TRBJ1-5, with 12 bases that match TRBD1. CDR3 size: 16 residues. Germline lookup yields CDR1 MNHNS and CDR2 SASEGT. V gave up 0 bases and J gave up 7 bases; unmatched junction bases: 4. CDR3 in amino acids: CASSEAWDRGRQPQHF. CDR3 nucleotides: TGTGCCAGCAGTGAAGCGTGGGACAGGGGGCGACAGCCCCAGCATTTT.

The chain joins TRBV7-3 to TRBJ2-2; D is ambiguous. CDR3 length: 14 amino acids. The germline V gene has CDR1 SGHTA and CDR2 FQGTGA. V shed 5 bases and J shed 1 base, with 8 bases lying between them. CDR3 in DNA: TGTGCCAGCAGCCTTACACGGAACACCGGGGAGCTGTTTTTT. Translation gives CASSLTRNTGELFF.

J is TRBJ1-5 and V is TRBV7-8; TRBD1 agrees at 7 bases. The V gene's germline CDR1 is SGHVS and CDR2 FQNEAQ. V was clipped by 5 bases and J by 6 bases; unmatched bases: 10. The CDR3 has 15 residues. CDR3 sequence: CASSQGGARGQPQHF. CDR3 DNA sequence: TGTGCCAGCAGCCAGGGGGGGGCGCGGGGTCAGCCCCAGCATTTT.

The CDR3 protein is CASSLLKLRDREIRGYTF. CDR3 coding DNA: TGTGCCAGCAGCTTACTGAAACTGAGGGACAGGGAAATTCGAGGCTACACCTTC. The J gene is TRBJ1-2, the V gene TRBV7-9, with TRBD1 matching 9 bases. The ends lost 2 bases at V and 8 bases at J; junction bases unmatched: 18. Germline values: CDR1 SEHNR, CDR2 FQNEAQ (reference sequence). The CDR3 runs 18 residues.

The V call is TRBV7-2, the J call TRBJ1-3, with 7 bases aligning to TRBD1. CDR1 is SGHTA and CDR2 is FQGNSA in the germline V gene. Trimming cost V 3 bases and J 2 bases; bases outside gene matches: 1. This CDR3 comprises 14 residues. The CDR3 bases are TGTGCCAGCAGCTTCACAGGGGCTGGAAACACCATATATTTT. This gives the protein CASSFTGAGNTIYF. Variable domain in full (rest from reference TRBV7-2 and TRBJ1-3): GAGVSQSPSNKVTEKGKDVELRCDPISGHTALYWYRQSLGQGLEFLIYFQGNSAPDKSGLPSDRFSAERTGGSVSTLTIQRTQQEDSAVYLCASSFTGAGNTIYFGEGSWLTVV.

The CDR3 protein is CASSLGGGLYEQYF. CDR3 nucleotides: TGTGCCAGCAGCTTAGGCGGGGGCCTGTACGAGCAGTACTTC. The chain carries TRBV7-2 and TRBJ2-7, with TRBD2 as a possible D gene (7 bases). Germline CDR1 SGHTA, CDR2 FQGNSA. This CDR3 contains 14 residues. V was trimmed by 1 base and J by 4 bases, leaving 11 bases between them. The entire variable domain, with the rest obtained from reference TRBV7-2 and TRBJ2-7, is as follows: GAGVSQSPSNKVTEKGKDVELRCDPISGHTALYWYRQSLGQGLEFLIYFQGNSAPDKSGLPSDRFSAERTGGSVSTLTIQRTQQEDSAVYLCASSLGGGLYEQYFGPGTRLTVT.